This T cell receptor beta chain was observed in a study of T cell responses to AZD1222 COVID-19 vaccine. Study-level results: Unmutated variant regions are reportedly targeted by nearly half of spike-specific TCRs. The study sampled repertoires only after the peak T cell response. Spike was spanned by vaccine-associated CD4 TCRs, with dominance at 160-218 and 743-854.

Sequenced by immunoSEQ multiplex PCR; TCRdb stores in-frame clones only, minus some. Among approximately 77,000 clones listed, over 75% were seen once. For this clone: The antigen is unknown.

This CDR3 is built from 16 residues. CDR1 and CDR2 (germline): SGHVS, FNYEAQ. V trimming: 2 bases; J trimming: 11 bases; junction bases outside the gene matches: 14. This receptor was identified in an adult who received the AZD1222 COVID-19 vaccine. Sequenced material: peripheral blood, taken 28 days after the second AZD1222 dose. V usage is TRBV7-6 and J usage is TRBJ1-1; 10 nucleotides match TRBD1. The CDR3 DNA reads TGTGCCAGCAGCTTATATTTTAGGGGACAGGGGACCCAGGCTTTCTTT. It encodes CASSLYFRGQGTQAFF.